This T cell receptor (beta chain) was retrieved from a study of response to subunit inactivated influenza vaccine. With 2 bases removed from V and 7 bases from J, the gap between germline ends came to 20 bases. This CDR3 spans 16 amino acids. A single record per CDR3 protein comes from TCRdb applying MiXCR to the RT-PCR reads. The sample consists of about 540,000 distinct CDR3 sequences, approximately 20% of them appearing once. This same sample was also part of a study on T cells expressing NK-cell markers. That source adds: Scientists made TCR beta cDNA using 5'RACE template switching with UMIs. Sorted CD3+CD56-NKG2C+, CD3+CD56+NKG2C- and CD3+CD56+NKG2C+ T cells were the source of the TCR beta repertoires. One of the eight sequenced donors was seronegative, whereas the other seven were HCMV-seropositive. These same clonotypes (in several donors) also led the CD3+CD56-NKG2C+ fraction.

The clonotype was recovered from a man in his fifties or sixties who received an inactivated influenza vaccine. The chain combines TRBV12-3 or TRBV12-4 with TRBJ2-5; D is unresolved. The sequencing used CD4+ T cells sorted from PBMCs, collected approximately 12 days after vaccination. CDR3 in amino acids: CASSLQTRGPWGTQYF. CDR3 coding DNA: TGTGCCAGCAGTTTACAGACGAGAGGTCCCTGGGGGACCCAGTACTTC.